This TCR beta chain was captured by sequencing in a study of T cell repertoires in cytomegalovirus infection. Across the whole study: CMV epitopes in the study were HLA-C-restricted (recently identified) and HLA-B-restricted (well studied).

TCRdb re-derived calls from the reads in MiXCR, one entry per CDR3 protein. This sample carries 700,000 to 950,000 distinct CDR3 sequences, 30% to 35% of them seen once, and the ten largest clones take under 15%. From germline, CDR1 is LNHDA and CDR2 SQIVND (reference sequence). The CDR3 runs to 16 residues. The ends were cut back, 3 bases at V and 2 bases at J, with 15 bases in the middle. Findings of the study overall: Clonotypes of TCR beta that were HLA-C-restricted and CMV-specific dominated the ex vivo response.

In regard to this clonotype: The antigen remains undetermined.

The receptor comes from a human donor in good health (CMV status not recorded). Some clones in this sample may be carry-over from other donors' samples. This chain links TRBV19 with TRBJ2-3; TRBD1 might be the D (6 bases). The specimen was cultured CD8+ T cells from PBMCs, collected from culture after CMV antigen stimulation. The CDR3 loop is CASSIPTGGFTDTQYF. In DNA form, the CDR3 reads TGTGCCAGTAGTATCCCGACAGGAGGATTCACAGATACGCAGTATTTT.